The 8 T cell receptor beta chains below come from one sample, sequenced in a study of CXCR3-negative and CXCR3-positive naive CD8 T cells. The TRB libraries of cDNA were built by UMI-labeled 5' RACE. TCRdb derives one entry per CDR3 protein from the 5' RACE reads, leaving out DNA. The table for this sample gives around 81,000 distinct CDR3 sequences. Sample: naive CXCR3- CD8+ T cells from blood. Documented subset: CD45RO-CCR7+CD27+CD95- naive CD8+ T cells lacking CXCR3 (TNR3-). These receptors came from a human donor in good health. Some clones in this sample may be carry-over from other donors' samples.

J is TRBJ2-5 and V is TRBV7-9; TCRdb indicates TRBD1, and absent DNA this call remains unverified. CDR3 size: 15 residues. Germline CDR1 reads SEHNR; CDR2 reads FQNEAQ (reference sequence). This chain's CDR3 is CASSPVGRGEETQYF. Based on the CDR3 plus reference TRBV7-9 and TRBJ2-5, the full variable domain is DTGVSQNPRHKITKRGQNVTFRCDPISEHNRLYWYRQTLGQGPEFLTYFQNEAQLEKSRLLSDRFSAERPKGSFSTLEIQRTEQGDSAMYLCASSPVGRGEETQYFGPGTRLLVL.

This chain uses TRBV7-2 with TRBJ2-7; no DNA is available, so the TRBD1 call from TCRdb remains unchecked. This CDR3 has 15 amino acids. The germline gives CDR1 SGHTA, CDR2 FQGNSA. The chain's CDR3 is CASSLSGTGRYEQYF.

The V gene is TRBV6-2 or TRBV6-3, the J gene TRBJ2-7; absent DNA, TCRdb's TRBD2 call cannot be checked. Germline CDR1 is MNHEY and CDR2 is SVGEGT. This CDR3 contains 17 residues. CDR3 loop: CASSYFKRTSGGYEQYF.

The J gene is TRBJ2-7, the V gene TRBV20-1; no DNA is available, so the TRBD1 call from TCRdb remains unchecked. Germline lookup yields CDR1 DFQATT and CDR2 SNEGSKA (reference sequence). The CDR3 runs to 13 residues. This CDR3 reads CSARGRTIYEQYF.

The V gene is TRBV12-3 or TRBV12-4, the J gene TRBJ1-1. The CDR3 runs to 13 residues. Here the CDR3 reads CASSPPGRAEAFF.

The chain employs TRBV28 and TRBJ2-5; TCRdb's D gene call, TRBD1, goes unchecked for lack of DNA. The CDR3 runs to 17 residues. In germline, CDR1 is MDHEN, CDR2 SYDVKM. CDR3: CASSLFAHRGPEETQYF.

This chain joins TRBV6-2 or TRBV6-3 and TRBJ2-7; TCRdb outputs TRBD1, but without DNA this stays unchecked. From germline, CDR1 is MNHEY and CDR2 SVGEGT. The CDR3 has 18 residues. The CDR3 loop is CASSYGSVRQGFIYEQYF.

This chain uses TRBV29-1 with TRBJ2-4. The CDR3 loop spans 14 amino acids. Germline lookup yields CDR1 SQVTM and CDR2 ANQGSEA. The CDR3 loop reads CSVAPRGAKNIQYF.